The rows below give T cell receptor beta chains drawn from one sample of a study of shared clonotypes between healthy human individuals. The assay was immunoSEQ multiplex PCR, and TCRdb's table has in-frame clones only and misses some. The table records about 980,000 clones, about 80% of them present only once. Sequencing was carried out using memory CD4+ T cells sorted from blood. The receptors originated from a man in his late teens or twenties in good health. Each CDR3 is given with its conserved first and last residue. The D gene is left open where the match is weak. Size values are once, few and many counts, or a class for expanded clones, and some rows have none.

j_call | v_call | clone_size | d_call | cdr3_nt | cdr3_aa
TRBJ2-3 | TRBV14 | - | - | TGTGCCAGCAGCCCCTCGGGGTGGGGTAAGGGGTCGGACCGACCAGATACGCAGTATTTT | CASSPSGWGKGSDRPDTQYF
TRBJ1-1 | TRBV19 | - | - | TGTGCCAGTAGTAAATTTGGGACACTGAACACTGAAGCTTTCTTT | CASSKFGTLNTEAFF
TRBJ2-7 | TRBV19 | - | TRBD2 | TGTGCCAGTAGTATCCCCCTAGCGGGAGCCGAGCAGTACTTC | CASSIPLAGAEQYF
TRBJ2-3 | TRBV27 | - | - | TGTGCCAGCAGTTTATTAGCGAGATTGGATACGCAGTATTTT | CASSLLARLDTQYF
TRBJ2-2 | TRBV5-5 | - | - | TGTGCCAGCAGCTTAGGCCCCGGGGAGCTGTTTTTT | CASSLGPGELFF
TRBJ2-5 | TRBV5-1 | few | TRBD2 | TGCGCCAGCAGCAACCAACTAGCGGGGTACCAAGAGACCCAGTACTTC | CASSNQLAGYQETQYF
TRBJ1-4 | TRBV6-6 | - | - | TGTGCCAGCAGTTACGACGGACCCTATAATGAAAAACTGTTTTTT | CASSYDGPYNEKLFF
TRBJ2-1 | TRBV7-2 | - | TRBD2 | TGTGCCAGCAGCTTAGCTAGCGGGTCCCCAACTGAGCAGTTCTTC | CASSLASGSPTEQFF
TRBJ1-6 | TRBV2 | - | - | TGTGCCAGCAGCACGCAGAGTGGTTCACCCCTCCACTTT | CASSTQSGSPLHF
TRBJ1-6 | TRBV10-1 | - | TRBD1 | TGCGCCAGCAGTGTCGGGACAGGGGCACCTCTGAGGTCACCCCTCCACTTT | CASSVGTGAPLRSPLHF
TRBJ2-3 | TRBV7-2 | - | - | TGTGCCAGCAGCCCGGGGGTACCGCAGGATACGCAGTATTTT | CASSPGVPQDTQYF
TRBJ2-3 | TRBV30 | - | - | TGTGCCTGGAGTGTTGACAGCCGCACAGATACGCAGTATTTT | CAWSVDSRTDTQYF
TRBJ2-1 | TRBV5-4 | few | TRBD2 | TGTGCCAGCAGCTTGGGAGCAGGGCTAGCGGGGGGAGGAAATGAGCAGTTCTTC | CASSLGAGLAGGGNEQFF
TRBJ2-3 | TRBV5-1 | - | - | TGCGCCAGCAGCTCGAAGACCTCCGGGACCCTCACAGATACGCAGTATTTT | CASSSKTSGTLTDTQYF
TRBJ1-4 | TRBV10-3 | - | - | TGTGCCATCGATGAGTCGGGGGAGCGACGAAAACTGTTTTTT | CAIDESGERRKLFF
TRBJ1-6 | TRBV4-2 | - | - | TGTGCCAGCAGCCAAGTCCTAGAGATCCCTTCACCCCTCCACTTT | CASSQVLEIPSPLHF
TRBJ2-7 | TRBV6-5 | few | - | TGTGCCAGCAGTTACTTGACTAGTCAATACGAGCAGTACTTC | CASSYLTSQYEQYF
TRBJ1-5 | TRBV12-1 | few | - | TGTGCCAGCAGCTACTCAGAAGCGGACAGCGCACGAAGACAGCCCCAGCATTTT | CASSYSEADSARRQPQHF
TRBJ1-2 | TRBV2 | - | - | TGTGCCAGCAGTGAAAGAATGGATAGTGGCTACACCTTC | CASSERMDSGYTF
TRBJ2-4 | TRBV18 | - | - | TGTGCCAGCTCAACCCTAGCGGAGGGGGACATTCAGTACTTC | CASSTLAEGDIQYF
TRBJ2-3 | TRBV7-2 | - | - | TGTGCCAGCAGCCCGCAATGGGGGAGGACAGATACGCAGTATTTT | CASSPQWGRTDTQYF
TRBJ1-4 | TRBV10-2 | few | - | TGCGCCAGCAGTGAGTCGGTGGGGCAGCTTAATGAAAAACTGTTTTTT | CASSESVGQLNEKLFF
TRBJ2-2 | TRBV9 | - | TRBD2 | TGTGCCAGCAGCGTATTGAGCGGGGGAACCGGGGAGCTGTTTTTT | CASSVLSGGTGELFF
TRBJ2-7 | TRBV5-1 | - | TRBD1 | TGCGCCAGCAGCTTAGATAATAGGGACAGCCAGTACTTC | CASSLDNRDSQYF
TRBJ2-5 | TRBV5-6 | few | TRBD2 | TGTGCCAGCAGCGAGATGAGCGGGGGGCAAGAGACCCAGTACTTC | CASSEMSGGQETQYF
TRBJ1-1 | TRBV5-4 | - | - | TGTGCCAGCAGCTCAAAGGTCTCTCTCGACGTAGAAGCTTTCTTT | CASSSKVSLDVEAFF
TRBJ2-5 | TRBV7-3 | - | - | TGTGCCAGCTTGAGGACTTCTCTGGGAGAGACCCAGTACTTC | CASLRTSLGETQYF
TRBJ2-7 | TRBV7-9 | - | - | TGTGCCAGCAGCTACACCCCGACTTCGACCTCAGACGAGCAGTACTTC | CASSYTPTSTSDEQYF
TRBJ1-3 | TRBV7-9 | - | - | TGTGCCAGCAGCTTAGGGCCCAACTCTGGAAACACCATATATTTT | CASSLGPNSGNTIYF
TRBJ2-2 | TRBV18 | few | - | TGTGCCAGCTCCCCCCGCGGTTCGGGGGAGCTGTTTTTT | CASSPRGSGELFF
TRBJ2-7 | TRBV5-1 | - | TRBD1 | TGCGCCAGCAGCCCCCTGGACAGGGTCCTACCCTACGAGCAGTACTTC | CASSPLDRVLPYEQYF
TRBJ1-1 | TRBV11-3 | - | - | TGTGCCAGCAGCTCCTTCCGCGGTGGCACTGAAGCTTTCTTT | CASSSFRGGTEAFF
TRBJ2-7 | TRBV18 | many | - | TGTGCCAGCTCACCAGGGAACACCTACGAGCAGTACTTC | CASSPGNTYEQYF